The next 24 T cell receptor beta chains were all read from a single sample in a study of spatial heterogeneity in lung cancer. TCRdb reanalysed the 5' RACE reads using MiXCR and keeps one entry per CDR3 protein. Counted here are about 94,000 distinct CDR3 sequences, 15% to 20% occurring once; the ten biggest clones make up 20% to 25%. Time point described: blood at routine non-recurrence follow-up after resection. Source: PBMCs, taken at follow-up. The receptors originated from a male donor with early-stage non-small cell lung cancer.

CDR3 loop: CSATRDWGGYTF. Written as DNA, the CDR3 is TGCAGTGCTACCAGGGATTGGGGCGGCTACACCTTC. The rearrangement uses TRBV20-1 and TRBJ1-2, with D perhaps TRBD1 (5 bases). Trimming pared 4 bases from V and 8 bases from J, leaving 14 bases between. Germline CDR1 DFQATT, CDR2 SNEGSKA (reference sequence). The CDR3 runs to 12 residues.

In its sample, this clonotype was seen a few times. The genes are TRBV4-2 and TRBJ2-2; TRBD2 matches at 10 bases. Unmatched junction bases numbered 12, after V lost 4 bases and J lost 4 bases. The CDR3 spans 18 residues. Germline V gives CDR1 LGHNA, CDR2 YNFKEQ. The CDR3 loop reads CASSPSGSSIRGTGELFF. The CDR3 region has the DNA TGTGCCAGCAGCCCTAGCGGGAGCTCGATTCGGGGCACCGGGGAGCTGTTTTTT.

This clonotype appeared a few times. The chain carries TRBV7-2 and TRBJ2-5; TRBD2 might be the D (6 bases). The CDR3 sequence is 18 residues long. Trimming took off 5 bases at V and 0 bases at J, with 22 bases between the two ends. Germline CDR1 SGHTA, CDR2 FQGNSA. The CDR3 nucleotides read TGTGCCAGCAGCCCCTTAGCGGACGCGACGTATAACCAAGAGACCCAGTACTTC. As protein: CASSPLADATYNQETQYF.

This clonotype was picked up many times. The chain links TRBV12-3 or TRBV12-4 to TRBJ2-1; 11 bases are shared with TRBD2. Trimming removed 7 bases from V and 4 bases from J; junction bases left unmatched: 3. CDR3 length equals 14 residues. This chain's CDR3 is CASTLAGGYNEQFF. The CDR3 bases are TGTGCCAGCACCCTAGCGGGGGGATACAATGAGCAGTTCTTC.

This clonotype was recorded many times. The chain recombines TRBV7-2 with TRBJ2-1; tentatively, D is TRBD1 or TRBD2 (5 bases each). Trimming pared 1 base from V and 5 bases from J, leaving 9 bases between. This CDR3 comprises 14 residues. CDR1 SGHTA and CDR2 FQGNSA come from the germline V gene. CDR3 sequence (DNA): TGTGCCAGCAGCTTAGGCCCGGGGCACAATGAGCAGTTCTTC. Translated, it gives CASSLGPGHNEQFF.

This clonotype was found a few times. V and J are TRBV30 and TRBJ1-1; tentatively, D is TRBD1 (5 bases). CDR3 length: 15 residues. V was clipped by 0 bases and J by 2 bases, with 13 bases between them. Germline lookup yields CDR1 GTSNPN and CDR2 SVGIG (reference sequence). CDR3: CAWSVIGRVNTEAFF. In DNA form, the CDR3 reads TGTGCCTGGAGTGTTATTGGCAGGGTAAACACTGAAGCTTTCTTT.

The chain carries TRBV12-3 or TRBV12-4 and TRBJ1-2; TRBD1 is a possible D gene (5 bases). V was trimmed by 5 bases and J by 0 bases, leaving 13 bases between them. The length of the CDR3 is 15 residues. The CDR3 region has the DNA TGTGCCAGCAGTCCTGGGACGTTAGCTAACTATGGCTACACCTTC. The encoded protein is CASSPGTLANYGYTF.

The rearrangement uses TRBV5-1 and TRBJ2-1; D unclear. In germline, CDR1 is SGHRS, CDR2 YFSETQ. Trimming left V 7 bases short and J 5 bases short, with 16 bases between. The CDR3 sequence is 14 residues long. The CDR3 nucleotides are TGCGCCAGCCGTGGGCAGCTAATAAACAATGAGCAGTTCTTC. Translation: CASRGQLINNEQFF.

The rearrangement joins TRBV20-1 to TRBJ2-7, with 9 bases aligning to TRBD1. In germline, CDR1 is DFQATT, CDR2 SNEGSKA (reference sequence). J was trimmed by 2 bases and V by 3 bases; bases with no gene match: 8. This CDR3 spans 15 amino acids. The CDR3 DNA reads as TGCAGTGCTAGGGAGGGACAGGGATTCGCCTACGAGCAGTACTTC. It translates to CSAREGQGFAYEQYF.

The chain uses TRBV5-8 and TRBJ2-5; D may correspond to TRBD1 or TRBD2 (5 bases each). CDR1 is SGHTS, CDR2 YDEGEE, per germline. The CDR3 is 15 residues long. The V end was cut by 4 bases, the J end by 5 bases, with 18 bases between. For the CDR3, the DNA is TGTGCCAGCAGCAAGGGGACGGCGGGTATGGAGACCCAGTACTTC. Its protein is CASSKGTAGMETQYF.

V gene TRBV5-1 combines with J gene TRBJ1-3; the D is unclear. Trimming shortened V by 3 bases and J by 4 bases, and 14 bases separated the two germline ends. The CDR3 has 15 residues. The germline V gene encodes CDR1 SGHRS and CDR2 YFSETQ. The CDR3 sequence is CASSSDGFSGNTIYF. CDR3 nucleotide sequence: TGCGCCAGCAGCTCCGACGGTTTTTCAGGAAACACCATATATTTT.

The V gene is TRBV7-9, the J gene TRBJ2-7; no clear D gene. Germline CDR1 reads SEHNR; CDR2 reads FQNEAQ (reference sequence). This CDR3 region has 12 residues. Trimming took 5 bases from V and 4 from J, leaving 9 bases between them. CDR3 DNA sequence: TGTGCCAGCAGCCGTCAGGTTTACGAGCAGTACTTC. Its protein product is CASSRQVYEQYF.

The table lists this clonotype with a few counts. This chain uses TRBV5-1 with TRBJ2-6; 11 bases align to TRBD1. Germline V CDR1 and CDR2: SGHRS, YFSETQ. The V segment lost 4 bases and the J segment 3 bases; nucleotides outside the gene matches: 6. This CDR3 is built from 17 residues. The CDR3 nucleotides are TGCGCCAGCAGCCCGGACAGGGGGCTAGTTGGGGCCAACGTCCTGACTTTC. It yields the protein CASSPDRGLVGANVLTF.

This clonotype was found a few times. The J gene is TRBJ1-5, the V gene TRBV20-1; 7 positions match TRBD1. Per germline, CDR1 DFQATT and CDR2 SNEGSKA (reference sequence). CDR3 length: 13 residues. V was pared by 5 bases and J by 4 bases, with 5 bases of the junction left unmatched. The CDR3 loop is CSAVGQHNQPQHF. The CDR3 region has the DNA TGCAGTGCTGTGGGACAGCATAATCAGCCCCAGCATTTT.

Ten or more counts support this clonotype. The chain couples TRBV30 to TRBJ2-1; 11 bases match TRBD2. V trimming: 5 bases; J trimming: 4 bases; junction bases outside the gene matches: 7. Germline lookup yields CDR1 GTSNPN and CDR2 SVGIG (reference sequence). This CDR3 contains 15 residues. CDR3 bases: TGTGCCTGGTTAACCGGGACTAGCGGTTACAATGAGCAGTTCTTC. It yields the protein CAWLTGTSGYNEQFF.

The rearrangement links TRBV6-2 or TRBV6-3 to TRBJ1-5, with 9 nucleotides matching TRBD1. Losses at the gene ends were 0 bases for V and 3 bases for J; bases not matched to a gene: 6. CDR1 MNHEY and CDR2 SVGEGT come from the germline V gene. The CDR3 has 17 residues. This CDR3 reads CASSYSHRGPNNQPQHF. The CDR3 bases are TGTGCCAGCAGTTACTCGCACAGGGGGCCAAACAATCAGCCCCAGCATTTT.

The J gene is TRBJ2-5, the V gene TRBV6-4; D gene ambiguous. V was trimmed by 6 bases and J by 3 bases, leaving 20 bases between them. CDR1 is MRHNA, CDR2 SNTAGT, per germline. CDR3 length: 16 residues. CDR3 sequence reads: CASRFIYPCGEETQYF. As DNA, the CDR3 is TGTGCCAGCAGATTCATTTACCCCTGCGGAGAAGAGACCCAGTACTTC.

CDR3 bases: TGTGCCAGCACTGCCCGACAGACCAGGAACACTGAAGCTTTCTTT. It translates to CASTARQTRNTEAFF. This chain joins TRBV2 and TRBJ1-1, with D maybe TRBD1 (5 bases). The germline V gene encodes CDR1 SNHLY and CDR2 FYNNEI. The V gene lost 7 bases and the J gene lost 1 base, with 16 bases spanning the gap. This CDR3 has 15 amino acids.

The chain links TRBV7-2 to TRBJ1-5, with TRBD1 identical over 9 bases. The ends lost 6 bases at V and 4 bases at J; junction bases unmatched: 7. Germline V gene data show CDR1 as SGHTA and CDR2 as FQGNSA. This CDR3 has 15 residues. The CDR3 coding sequence is TGTGCCAGCAGTTCAACGGGACAGGGTAATCAGCCCCAGCATTTT. Translated: CASSSTGQGNQPQHF.

Only a few counts were recorded for this clonotype. The chain joins TRBV2 to TRBJ2-7; 7 bases match TRBD1. J lost 1 base, V lost 4 bases, and 1 base had no gene match. The CDR3 is made up of 13 amino acids. The germline gives CDR1 SNHLY, CDR2 FYNNEI. The CDR3 nucleotides read TGTGCCAGCAGTGTGGGACAGTCCTACGAGCAGTACTTC. It codes for CASSVGQSYEQYF.

V gene TRBV7-6 combines with J gene TRBJ2-5, with D uncertain. The germline V gene has CDR1 SGHVS and CDR2 FNYEAQ. The CDR3 is 13 residues long. V was clipped by 2 bases and J by 4 bases, with 8 bases between them. The CDR3 DNA reads as TGTGCCAGCAGCTTAATCTTAGGAGAGACCCAGTACTTC. It encodes CASSLILGETQYF.

The chain carries TRBV30 and TRBJ1-1; D unresolved. CDR3 length: 15 residues. Between the trimmed V and J ends, which lost 4 bases and 1 base, there was a span of 16 bases. Germline V CDR1 and CDR2: GTSNPN, SVGIG (reference sequence). The CDR3 is CAWNDRPGSNTEAFF. CDR3 nucleotides: TGTGCCTGGAACGACCGCCCCGGGTCGAACACTGAAGCTTTCTTT.

This clonotype was detected many times. The chain links TRBV20-1 to TRBJ2-6; D tentatively reads TRBD1 or TRBD2 (7 bases each). The CDR3 extends over 15 amino acids. Germline CDR1 and CDR2: DFQATT and SNEGSKA (reference sequence). V shed 5 bases and J shed 2 bases, with 13 bases lying between them. The CDR3 region has the DNA TGCAGTGCTGGCCAGGGGGGGACTGGGGCCAACGTCCTGACTTTC. The encoded protein is CSAGQGGTGANVLTF.

The V and J genes are TRBV4-2 and TRBJ1-2; D is ambiguous. This CDR3 comprises 12 residues. V lost 2 bases and J 5 bases, leaving 6 bases between the germline ends. Germline-derived CDR1 and CDR2 are LGHNA and YNFKEQ. CDR3 coding DNA: TGTGCCAGCAGCCAAAGATCTTATGGCTACACCTTC. Translated, it gives CASSQRSYGYTF.